This TCR beta chain is from a study of T cell responses to AZD1222 COVID-19 vaccine. Broader study findings: Donors were chiefly white British, with a greater number of females, and clonal diversity was perhaps underestimated. AZD1222 recipients seropositive at baseline numbered only 5 or 6.

V shed 7 bases, J shed 5 bases, and the junction held 13 bases outside the gene matches. The germline gives CDR1 SQVTM, CDR2 ANQGSEA. The CDR3 is made up of 15 amino acids. As concerns this clone: What it recognizes is unknown.

Clones were sequenced by immunoSEQ multiplex PCR, and TCRdb holds only the in-frame ones, with some missing. The sample lists about 110,000 clones, approximately 90% occurring once. Sample: peripheral blood, taken 28 days after the second AZD1222 dose. The chain combines TRBV29-1 with TRBJ2-1, with 8 bases identical to TRBD2. The clonotype was recovered from an adult who received the AZD1222 COVID-19 vaccine. CDR3 bases: TGCAGCGCTCGAAGGTCGGGGGGGATGAACAATGAGCAGTTCTTC. This sequence encodes CSARRSGGMNNEQFF.